This entry lists 13 T cell receptor beta chains sequenced from one sample in a study of blood T cell repertoires in COVID-19. The data were produced by immunoSEQ multiplex PCR, yet TCRdb's version contains in-frame clones alone and is incomplete. This sample has about 120,000 clones, with roughly 83% found just once. Sequenced: peripheral blood. These receptor sequences come from a man in his thirties or forties with acute or convalescent COVID-19.

The chain uses TRBV7-9 and TRBJ1-2; D is unclear. The length of the CDR3 is 12 residues. Germline V gene sequence: CDR1 SEHNR, CDR2 FQNEAQ (reference sequence). Trimming cost V 1 base and J 9 bases, with 9 bases left between them. The DNA of the CDR3 is TGTGCCAGCAGCTTAGTTGGAGGCCGCTACACCTTC. Protein sequence: CASSLVGGRYTF.

This chain uses TRBV12-3 or TRBV12-4 with TRBJ1-2, with a weak D call TRBD1 (5 bases). V lost 5 bases and J lost 8, with 12 bases in between. This CDR3 has 12 residues. Here the CDR3 DNA reads TGTGCCAGCAGTGATTCAGGGTACGGCTACACCTTC. As protein: CASSDSGYGYTF.

For the CDR3, the DNA is TGTGCCAGCAGCAGCAGCGGGCCCCCCTACGAGCAGTACGTC. Protein sequence: CASSSSGPPYEQYV. The chain is built from TRBV6-6 and TRBJ2-7; TRBD2 is a possible D gene (6 bases). CDR1 is MNHNY and CDR2 is SVGAGI in the germline V gene (reference sequence). CDR3 length: 14 residues. V was cut by 6 bases and J by 2 bases, with 14 bases left in between.

As DNA, the CDR3 is TGCGCCAGCAGCTTGAGGCTAGCGGAGAGGGACACCGGGGAGCTGTTTTTT. The encoded protein is CASSLRLAERDTGELFF. This chain joins TRBV5-1 and TRBJ2-2, with 7 bases identical to TRBD2. Per the germline V gene, CDR1 is SGHRS and CDR2 is YFSETQ. The CDR3 extends over 17 amino acids. V dropped 1 base and J dropped 3; count of bases not matched to a gene: 9.

This chain uses TRBV28 with TRBJ2-2; D perhaps matches TRBD1 (5 bases). V was cut by 2 bases and J by 6 bases, with 10 bases left in between. CDR3 length equals 14 residues. Germline V gene data show CDR1 as MDHEN and CDR2 as SYDVKM. CDR3 protein: CASSLGHRAGELFF. The CDR3 DNA reads TGTGCCAGCAGTTTAGGACACCGGGCCGGGGAGCTGTTTTTT.

V gene TRBV7-2 combines with J gene TRBJ1-1; 8 bases line up with TRBD1. The germline CDR1 and CDR2 sequences are SGHTA and FQGNSA. The CDR3 consists of 14 residues. Unmatched junction bases numbered 6, after V lost 4 bases and J lost 5 bases. CDR3 sequence (DNA): TGTGCCAGCAGCTATGGACAGGGAAAAACTGAAGCTTTCTTT. As protein: CASSYGQGKTEAFF. The complete variable domain, with remaining parts taken from reference TRBV7-2 and TRBJ1-1, reads GAGVSQSPSNKVTEKGKDVELRCDPISGHTALYWYRQSLGQGLEFLIYFQGNSAPDKSGLPSDRFSAERTGGSVSTLTIQRTQQEDSAVYLCASSYGQGKTEAFFGQGTRLTVV.

This clone showed up just a few times. This chain uses TRBV9 with TRBJ1-4; D is unresolved. There are 14 residues in the CDR3. Trimming removed 0 bases from V and 8 bases from J, with 11 bases in between. Per germline, CDR1 SGDLS and CDR2 YYNGEE. The CDR3 DNA is TGTGCCAGCAGCGTAGGGGCAGGTCAGGAAAAACTGTTTTTT. This codes for CASSVGAGQEKLFF.

The table lists this clone with a count of one. The rearrangement joins TRBV6-5 to TRBJ1-1, with D hard to call. CDR1 MNHEY and CDR2 SVGAGI come from the germline V gene. V shed 2 bases and J shed 4 bases, with 11 bases lying between them. The length of the CDR3 is 14 residues. CDR3 residues: CASSYGGYGTEAFF. The CDR3 nucleotides are TGTGCCAGCAGTTACGGAGGGTACGGCACTGAAGCTTTCTTT.

CDR3 sequence reads: CASSMGSGVRETQYF. In nucleotides, the CDR3 is TGTGCCAGTAGTATGGGGTCAGGGGTACGAGAGACCCAGTACTTC. The genes are TRBV19 and TRBJ2-5, with D perhaps TRBD1 (6 bases). Germline V lookup: CDR1 LNHDA, CDR2 SQIVND (reference sequence). The length of the CDR3 is 15 residues. V lost 3 bases, J lost 4 bases, and 15 bases lay in between.

The V gene is TRBV10-3, the J gene TRBJ2-5; 9 bases map to TRBD2. The CDR3 consists of 16 residues. Germline-derived CDR1 and CDR2 are ENHRY and SYGVKD. V lost 2 bases and J lost 2; bases outside the gene matches: 6. This CDR3 is CAISEAAGGTQETQYF. CDR3 coding DNA: TGTGCCATCAGTGAGGCAGCGGGGGGTACACAAGAGACCCAGTACTTC.

The rearrangement links TRBV7-9 to TRBJ2-1; D is perhaps TRBD1 (5 bases). The V end was cut by 5 bases, the J end by 2 bases, with 10 bases between. CDR1 and CDR2 from the germline V gene are SEHNR and FQNEAQ (reference sequence). The CDR3 length is 14 residues. The CDR3, as DNA: TGTGCCAGCAGCCAGGGTAGCCCCTACAATGAGCAGTTCTTC. Translating gives CASSQGSPYNEQFF.

The chain carries TRBV3-1 (or the pseudogene TRBV3-2) and TRBJ2-7; 11 nucleotides align to TRBD2. Germline loops: CDR1 LGHDT, CDR2 YNNKEL (reference sequence). This CDR3 spans 17 amino acids. Trimming removed 0 bases from V and 3 bases from J; junction bases left unmatched: 7. CDR3 nucleotides: TGTGCCAGCAGCCAAGATTTGGCTAGCGGGGGGATCTACGAGCAGTACTTC. Protein: CASSQDLASGGIYEQYF.

This sequence joins TRBV4-3 and TRBJ2-3; TRBD2 aligns across 7 bases. CDR3 length equals 17 residues. Losses at the gene ends were 2 bases for V and 1 base for J; bases not matched to a gene: 9. Germline V gene data show CDR1 as LGHNA and CDR2 as YSLEER. CDR3 nucleotides: TGCGCCAGCAGCCAACTGTTGGGGGGGTCTGGCACAGATACGCAGTATTTT. This gives the protein CASSQLLGGSGTDTQYF.